The present entry profiles one TCR beta chain with its context. What antigen it recognizes has not been identified. No qualities accompany the bases; no much larger clone lies one base away. The entry originates in a study of vaccination and CD4 T cells after COVID-19 (dated by TCRdb to 2021 to 2024). As for the study more broadly: Every convalescent patient had a positive nasal swab PCR test for SARS-CoV-2, with mild disease in under ten patients and severe disease in one. As controls, cultures received a CEFX viral epitope pool (the positive control), an HIV-1 Nef peptide pool (the negative control), or no peptide at all. The convalescent cohort comprised six males and four females, including two Hispanic individuals, seven Caucasians, two Asians and one multiracial person. In 10 COVID-19 convalescent patients and a few infection-naive healthy vaccine recipients, researchers compared the spike-specific CD4+ TCR repertoire from before mRNA vaccination with the repertoire from after. Post-COVID blood samples from convalescent patients were collected a median of about 110 days after diagnosis, with a range of roughly 35 to 180 days. Overlapping spike peptide pools from SARS-CoV-2 and from the common cold coronaviruses HCoV-NL63, HCoV-OC43 and HCoV-229E were used as culture stimuli. The time from the second vaccine dose to post-vaccine blood sampling had a median of around 72 days and ranged from roughly 13 to 241 days. Each participant got two doses of either the Pfizer-BioNTech BNT162b2 vaccine (n=8) or the Moderna mRNA-1273 vaccine (n=2). Results and caveats for the whole study, not just this receptor: Nearly all vaccine-specific clones in convalescent patients (304 of 307) were mono-reactive for SARS-CoV-2 spike rather than cross-reactive with common cold coronaviruses. Relatively few convalescent patients were included in the study, and early timepoints after natural infection were not analyzed. In convalescent patients, a median roughly 83% of post-vaccine SARS-CoV-2-reactive clones were detected only after vaccination, and vaccine-specific priming was suggested by this finding. An increase in the median number of SARS-CoV-2-reactive clonotypes from approximately 23 after infection to 38 after vaccination was observed, but the change was not found to be significant.

Sample treatment or condition, as interpreted from the label and publication: 10-day PBMC culture with coronavirus spike peptide pools or control peptides (ViraFEST assay). The ViraFEST assay was used in the study, in which antigen-specific T cells were expanded with peptide pools and expanded clonotypes were subsequently identified by TCR sequencing. The convalescent patients' positive SARS-CoV-2 PCR tests were from March to December 2020, which was before the Alpha, Beta and Delta variants emerged in the United States. PBMCs were cultured at approximately 2 million per well in IMDM supplemented with approximately 5% human AB serum and 9 to 10 IU/ml IL-2, with approximately 10 ug/ml peptide pools added. On days 3 and 7, half of the culture medium was replaced with fresh IL-2-containing medium. CD4+ T cells were isolated after around 9 days of culture through negative selection using the EasySep CD4+ T cell isolation kit. PBMCs were separated from whole blood using Ficoll-Paque Plus gradient centrifugation and then either used fresh or cryopreserved at -140C. In general, triplicate wells were set up for every culture condition.

Libraries were made using PCR. DNA from cultured CD4+ T cells underwent TCR sequencing with the Oncomine TCR Beta short-read assay at the Johns Hopkins FTIC core. The QIAamp micro DNA kit was used to extract genomic DNA from the cultured CD4+ T cells. Oncomine TCR Beta libraries from cultured CD4+ T cells were pooled using unique dual indexes and sequenced on an Illumina iSeq 100. Processing in the source paper ran as follows. Non-productive sequences were removed, and CDR3s not starting with C, not ending with F or W, or shorter than 7 amino acids were discarded. The MANAFEST web application was used to identify antigen-specific clonotypes by comparing peptide-stimulated wells against reference wells and other culture wells. Positive clones required FDR below 0.05, an odds ratio above 5, and productive frequency above 0.1% in at least two of three replicate wells. A clonotype counted as cross-reactive if it showed significant expansion both in the SARS-CoV-2 spike wells and in at least one common cold coronavirus spike condition. Using R version 3.6.1, CDR3 homology was evaluated through Levenshtein distances (stringdist) along with unrooted phylogenetic trees (ape). The public sequencing data were trimmed at Q25 with fastp and processed into clonotypes with MiXCR by TCRdb, which kept only in-frame beta chains. A single entry per CDR3 protein holds the most common genes and DNA from its merged rows. These V and J calls originate from TCRdb's pipeline instead of the authors' own analysis. This sample holds more than 15,000 distinct CDR3 sequences; approximately 65% were observed only once. The leading ten clones occupy around a sixth of the sample.

Including cysteine and phenylalanine, the CDR3 has 15 amino acids. Only the CDR3 portion is preserved as DNA: 45 bases, with reading frame beginning at the first base. From a lookup of the germline V gene (reference sequence), CDR1 and CDR2 are DFQATT and SNEGSKA. V is clipped by 0 bases and J by 5 bases, and the sequence between their germline boundaries is 14 bases long. This TCR was recovered from a human donor who had recovered from COVID-19. Input material: CD4+ T cells from blood, cultured in vitro. The sequence links TRBV20-1 to TRBJ1-5, and TRBD1 may be the D gene, going by 5 matching bases. The CDR3 has the sequence CSARDPRAGYQPQHF. Here is the DNA: TGCAGTGCTAGAGATCCCAGGGCAGGGTATCAGCCCCAGCATTTT.